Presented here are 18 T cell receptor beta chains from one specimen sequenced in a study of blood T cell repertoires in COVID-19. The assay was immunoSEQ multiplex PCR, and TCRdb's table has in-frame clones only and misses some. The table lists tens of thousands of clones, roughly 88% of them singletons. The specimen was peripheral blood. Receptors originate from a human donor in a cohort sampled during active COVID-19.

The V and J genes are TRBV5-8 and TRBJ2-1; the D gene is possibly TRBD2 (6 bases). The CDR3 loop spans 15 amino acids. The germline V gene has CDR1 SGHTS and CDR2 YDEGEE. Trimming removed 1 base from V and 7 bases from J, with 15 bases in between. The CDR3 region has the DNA TGTGCCAGCAGCTTGTACGGGAGATCTGAGAATGAGCAGTTCTTC. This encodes CASSLYGRSENEQFF.

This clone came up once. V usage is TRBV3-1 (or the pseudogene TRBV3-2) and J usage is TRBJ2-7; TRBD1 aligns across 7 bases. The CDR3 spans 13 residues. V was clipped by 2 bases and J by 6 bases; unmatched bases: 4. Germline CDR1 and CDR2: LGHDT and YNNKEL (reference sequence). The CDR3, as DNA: TGTGCCAGCAGCCAAATAGGACAGGTCGAGCAGTACTTC. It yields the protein CASSQIGQVEQYF.

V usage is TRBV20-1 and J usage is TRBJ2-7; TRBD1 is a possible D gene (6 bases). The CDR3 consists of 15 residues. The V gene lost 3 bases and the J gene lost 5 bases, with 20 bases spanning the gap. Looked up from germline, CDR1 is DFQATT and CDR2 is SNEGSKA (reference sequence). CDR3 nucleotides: TGCAGTGCTAGTCCCTTAATACAGGGATACAACGAGCAGTACTTC. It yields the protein CSASPLIQGYNEQYF.

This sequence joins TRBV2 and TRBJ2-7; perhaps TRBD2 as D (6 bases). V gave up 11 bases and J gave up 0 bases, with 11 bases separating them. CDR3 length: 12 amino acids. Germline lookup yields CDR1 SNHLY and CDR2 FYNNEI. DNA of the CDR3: TGTGCCGGGCTCGGGAGCTCCTACGAGCAGTACTTC. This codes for CAGLGSSYEQYF.

In DNA, the CDR3 is TGTGCCAGTACCCCACAGGAGACGTATGGCTACACCTTC. It translates to CASTPQETYGYTF. This chain connects TRBV19 to TRBJ1-2; a possible D gene is TRBD1 (5 bases). V was shortened by 7 bases and J by 5 bases, with 14 bases between the two germline ends. Germline V lookup: CDR1 LNHDA, CDR2 SQIVND (reference sequence). The CDR3 runs 13 residues. Full variable domain (missing parts from reference TRBV19 and TRBJ1-2): DGGITQSPKYLFRKEGQNVTLSCEQNLNHDAMYWYRQDPGQGLRLIYYSQIVNDFQKGDIAEGYSVSREKKESFPLTVTSAQKNPTAFYLCASTPQETYGYTFGSGTRLTVV.

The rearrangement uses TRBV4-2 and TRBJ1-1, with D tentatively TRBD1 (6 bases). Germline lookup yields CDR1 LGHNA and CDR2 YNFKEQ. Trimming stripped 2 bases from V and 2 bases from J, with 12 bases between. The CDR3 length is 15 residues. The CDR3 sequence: CASSQPTGGNTEAFF. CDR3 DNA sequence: TGTGCCAGCAGCCAACCGACAGGTGGAAACACTGAAGCTTTCTTT.

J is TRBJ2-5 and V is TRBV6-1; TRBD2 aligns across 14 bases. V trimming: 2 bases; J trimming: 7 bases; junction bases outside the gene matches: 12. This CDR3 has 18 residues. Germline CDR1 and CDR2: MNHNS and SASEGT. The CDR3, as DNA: TGTGCCAGCAGTGAACGGGCGACTAGCGGGAGGGTCGGGGGGACCCAGTACTTC. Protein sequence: CASSERATSGRVGGTQYF.

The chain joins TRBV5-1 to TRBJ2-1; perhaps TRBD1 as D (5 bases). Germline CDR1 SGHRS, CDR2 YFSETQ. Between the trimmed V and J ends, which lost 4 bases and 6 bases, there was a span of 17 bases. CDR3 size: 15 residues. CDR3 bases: TGCGCCAGCAGCCCCCAGATTAGGGGCTCCAATGAGCAGTTCTTC. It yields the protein CASSPQIRGSNEQFF.

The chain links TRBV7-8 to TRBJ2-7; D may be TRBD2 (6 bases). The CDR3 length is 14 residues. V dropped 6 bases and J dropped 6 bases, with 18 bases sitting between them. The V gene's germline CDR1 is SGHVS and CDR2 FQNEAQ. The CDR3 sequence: CASSQAGPLGEQYF. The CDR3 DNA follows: TGTGCCAGCAGTCAGGCGGGACCTCTTGGCGAGCAGTACTTC. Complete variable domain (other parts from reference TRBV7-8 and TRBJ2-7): GAGVSQSPRYKVAKRGQDVALRCDPISGHVSLFWYQQALGQGPEFLTYFQNEAQLDKSGLPSDRFFAERPEGSVSTLKIQRTQQEDSAVYLCASSQAGPLGEQYFGPGTRLTVT.

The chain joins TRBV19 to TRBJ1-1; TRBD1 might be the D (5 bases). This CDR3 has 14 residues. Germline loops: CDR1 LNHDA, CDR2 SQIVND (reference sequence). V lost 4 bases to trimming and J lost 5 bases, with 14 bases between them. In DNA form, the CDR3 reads TGTGCCAGTAGTACCCTCCGGGGGGAAACTGAAGCTTTCTTT. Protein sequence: CASSTLRGETEAFF.

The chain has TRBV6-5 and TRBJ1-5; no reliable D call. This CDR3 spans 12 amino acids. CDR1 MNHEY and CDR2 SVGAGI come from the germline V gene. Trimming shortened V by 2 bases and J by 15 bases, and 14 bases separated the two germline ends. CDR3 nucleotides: TGTGCCAGCAGTTACGTTGGCCACACATGGCATTTT. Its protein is CASSYVGHTWHF.

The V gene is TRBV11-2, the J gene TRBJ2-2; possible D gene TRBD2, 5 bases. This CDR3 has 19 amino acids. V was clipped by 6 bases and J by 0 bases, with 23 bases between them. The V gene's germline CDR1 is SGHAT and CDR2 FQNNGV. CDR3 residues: CASSPNRASGVSNTGELFF. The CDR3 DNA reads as TGTGCCAGCAGTCCTAATCGGGCGAGCGGAGTGTCGAACACCGGGGAGCTGTTTTTT.

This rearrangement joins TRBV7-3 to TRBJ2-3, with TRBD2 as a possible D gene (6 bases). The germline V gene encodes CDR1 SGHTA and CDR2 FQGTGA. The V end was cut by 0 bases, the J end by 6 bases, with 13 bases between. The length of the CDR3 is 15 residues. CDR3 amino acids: CASSLTFGSGDTQYF. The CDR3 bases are TGTGCCAGCAGCTTAACGTTCGGGAGTGGGGATACGCAGTATTTT.

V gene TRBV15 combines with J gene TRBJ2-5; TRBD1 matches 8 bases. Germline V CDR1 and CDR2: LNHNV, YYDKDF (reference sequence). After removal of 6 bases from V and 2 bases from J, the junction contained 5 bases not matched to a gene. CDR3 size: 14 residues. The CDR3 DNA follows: TGTGCCACCAGGACAGGGGCGAAACAAGAGACCCAGTACTTC. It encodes CATRTGAKQETQYF.

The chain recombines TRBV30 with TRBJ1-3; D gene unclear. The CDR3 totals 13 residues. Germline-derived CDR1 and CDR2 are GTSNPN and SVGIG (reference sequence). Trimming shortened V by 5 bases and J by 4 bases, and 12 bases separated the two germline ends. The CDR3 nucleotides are TGTGCCTGGCGATTTGTGCAGGGAAACACCATATATTTT. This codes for CAWRFVQGNTIYF.

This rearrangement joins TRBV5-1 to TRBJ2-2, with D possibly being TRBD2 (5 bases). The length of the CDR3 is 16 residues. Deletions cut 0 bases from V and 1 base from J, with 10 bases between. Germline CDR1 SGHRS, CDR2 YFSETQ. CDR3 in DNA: TGCGCCAGCAGCTTGGAGCTAGCTATGAACACCGGGGAGCTGTTTTTT. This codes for CASSLELAMNTGELFF.

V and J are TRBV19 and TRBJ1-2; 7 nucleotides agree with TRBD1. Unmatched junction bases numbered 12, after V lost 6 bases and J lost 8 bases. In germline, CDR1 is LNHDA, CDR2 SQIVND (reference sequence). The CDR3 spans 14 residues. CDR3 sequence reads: CASRGGRVGYGYTF. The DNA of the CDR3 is TGTGCCAGTAGAGGGGGCAGGGTCGGTTACGGCTACACCTTC.

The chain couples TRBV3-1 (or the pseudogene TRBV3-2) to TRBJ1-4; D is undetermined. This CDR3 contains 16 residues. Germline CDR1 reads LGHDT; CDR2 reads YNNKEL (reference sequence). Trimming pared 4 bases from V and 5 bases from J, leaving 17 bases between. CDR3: CASSRGLPGRNEKLFF. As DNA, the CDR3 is TGTGCCAGCAGCCGAGGGCTTCCTGGTAGGAATGAAAAACTGTTTTTT.